This T cell receptor beta chain was sequenced during a study of OX40 agonist ivuxolimab in advanced cancers. At the level of the study: The group had a mean age of around 60 years, ranged from about 23 to 85, and was around 86% male.

The CDR3 sequence is 19 residues long. The trim removed 5 bases at V and 0 bases at J, leaving 15 bases unmatched. Germline CDR1 and CDR2: SEHNR and FQNEAQ (reference sequence). Exclusion applied to patients with autoimmune disease history or systemic immunosuppression. Remarks on this clone: Its antigen is unidentified.

Produced via immunoSEQ multiplex PCR; TCRdb's table is partial and in-frame only. The sample shows tens of thousands of clones, around 85% of them seen only once. Study outcomes and limitations: At doses 0.1 to 3.0 mg/kg, CD4+ and CD8+ clones expanded. Some nonresponders additionally presented with little normalized T-cell clonal expansion.

This chain joins TRBV7-9 and TRBJ2-7; 11 nucleotides align to TRBD1. The TCR was taken from an adult with an advanced solid tumor such as melanoma, head and neck, liver or kidney cancer. The sample here was CD4+ or CD8+ T cells sorted from blood, taken in a trial of the OX40 agonist ivuxolimab. DNA for the CDR3: TGTGCCAGCAGCGACCCGGACAGGGGGCATCCCACAACCTCCTACGAGCAGTACTTC. This gives the protein CASSDPDRGHPTTSYEQYF.